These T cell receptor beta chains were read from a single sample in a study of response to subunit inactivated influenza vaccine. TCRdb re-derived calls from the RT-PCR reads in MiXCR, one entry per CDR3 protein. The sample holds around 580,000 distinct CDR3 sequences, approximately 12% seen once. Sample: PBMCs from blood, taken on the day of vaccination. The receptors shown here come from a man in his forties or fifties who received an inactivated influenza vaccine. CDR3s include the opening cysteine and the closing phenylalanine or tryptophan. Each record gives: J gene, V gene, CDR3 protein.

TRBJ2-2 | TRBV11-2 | CASSGLRGNTGELFF
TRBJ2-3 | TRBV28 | CASSLGGGSDTQYF
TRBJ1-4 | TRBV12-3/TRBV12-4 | CASSFGQGTEKLFF
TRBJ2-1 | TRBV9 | CASSVGRSSYNEQFF
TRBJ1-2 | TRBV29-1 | CSVGVGIEYGYTF
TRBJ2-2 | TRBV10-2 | CASRFRSTGELFF
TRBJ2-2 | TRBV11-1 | CASSFNPNPGLAGRNTGELFF
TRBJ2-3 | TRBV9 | CASSAGTSGSTDTQYF
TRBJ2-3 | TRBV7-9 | CASSLESETSTDTQYF
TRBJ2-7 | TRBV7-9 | CASSLGQGEVQYF
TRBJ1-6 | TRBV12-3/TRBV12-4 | CASRPSGPLSSPLHF
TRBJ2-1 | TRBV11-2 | CASSLVYGNSDYNEQFF
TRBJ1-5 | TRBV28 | CASSFPPGQGGNQPQHF
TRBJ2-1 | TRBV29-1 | CSVEVQFYNEQFF
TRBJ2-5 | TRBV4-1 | CASSQDPGLASETQYF
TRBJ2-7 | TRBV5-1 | CASSLGPGQAYEQYF
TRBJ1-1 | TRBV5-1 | CASSFSPEDTEAFF